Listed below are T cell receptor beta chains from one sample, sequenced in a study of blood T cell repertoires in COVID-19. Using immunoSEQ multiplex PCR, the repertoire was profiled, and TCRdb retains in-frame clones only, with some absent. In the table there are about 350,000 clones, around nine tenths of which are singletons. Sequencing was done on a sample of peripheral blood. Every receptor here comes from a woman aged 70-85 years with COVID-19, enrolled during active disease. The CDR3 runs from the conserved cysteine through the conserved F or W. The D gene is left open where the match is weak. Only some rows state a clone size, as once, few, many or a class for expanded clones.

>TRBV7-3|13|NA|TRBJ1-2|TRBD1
TGTGCCAGCAGCCCCACAGGGGAGTACGGCTACACCTTC
CASSPTGEYGYTF
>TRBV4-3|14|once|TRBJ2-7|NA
TGCGCCAGCAGCCCGTACAAGGACAGCTACGAGCAGTACTTC
CASSPYKDSYEQYF
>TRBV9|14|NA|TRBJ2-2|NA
TGTGCCAGCAGCGTAGAACTGTCCACCGGGGAGCTGTTTTTT
CASSVELSTGELFF
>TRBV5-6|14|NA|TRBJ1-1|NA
TGTGCCAGCAGCCCGTGGGTCCAGGTCACTGAAGCTTTCTTT
CASSPWVQVTEAFF
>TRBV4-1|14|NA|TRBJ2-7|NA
TGCGCCAGCAGCCAAGACCGGGGTCCCTACGAGCAGTACTTC
CASSQDRGPYEQYF
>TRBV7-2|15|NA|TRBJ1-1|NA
TGTGCCAGCAGCCCCCAACAGGGCTTGAACACTGAAGCTTTCTTT
CASSPQQGLNTEAFF
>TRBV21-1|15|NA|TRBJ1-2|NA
TGTGCCAGCAGCAATAGCGGGGGTCCGCTATATGGCTACACCTTC
CASSNSGGPLYGYTF
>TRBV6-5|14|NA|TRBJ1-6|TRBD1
TGTGCCAGCACCCTAGGGACAGGGCGTTCACCCCTCCACTTT
CASTLGTGRSPLHF
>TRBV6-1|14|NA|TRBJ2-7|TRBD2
TGTGCCAGCAGTGAAAAGACTAGCGAACGCGAGCAGTACTTC
CASSEKTSEREQYF
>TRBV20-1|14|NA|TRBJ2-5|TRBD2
TGCAGTGCTAGTAAGCGGGGGCCTCAAGAGACCCAGTACTTC
CSASKRGPQETQYF
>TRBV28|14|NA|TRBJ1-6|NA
TGTGCCAGCAACACAGGGTTTCGGAATTCACCCCTCCACTTT
CASNTGFRNSPLHF
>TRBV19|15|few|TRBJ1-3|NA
TGTGCCAGTATGGGCGCGATTAGCTCTGGAAACACCATATATTTT
CASMGAISSGNTIYF
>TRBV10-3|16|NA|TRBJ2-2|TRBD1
TGTGCCATCAGTCACCCCGGGACAGGACAAGGAGGGGAGCTGTTTTTT
CAISHPGTGQGGELFF
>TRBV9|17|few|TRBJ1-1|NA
NA
CASSVTGTSAVGTEAFF
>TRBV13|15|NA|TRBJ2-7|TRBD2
TGTGCCAGCAGCATTAGCGGGGGGGTCTCCTACGAGCAGTACTTC
CASSISGGVSYEQYF
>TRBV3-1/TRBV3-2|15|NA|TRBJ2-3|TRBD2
TGTGCCAGCAGCCAAGAACGGCTAGCGGGACATACGCAGTATTTT
CASSQERLAGHTQYF
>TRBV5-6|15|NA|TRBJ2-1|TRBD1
TGTGCCAGCAGCTTTGGGACAGCGACCTACAATGAGCAGTTCTTC
CASSFGTATYNEQFF
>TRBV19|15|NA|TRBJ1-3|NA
TGTGCCAGTAGAAGGCAGACTTTCTCTGGAAACACCATATATTTT
CASRRQTFSGNTIYF
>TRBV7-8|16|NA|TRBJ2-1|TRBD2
TGTGCCAGCAGCTTAAAACGGGTAGCGGGGGCGGATGAGCAGTTCTTC
CASSLKRVAGADEQFF
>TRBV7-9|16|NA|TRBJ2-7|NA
TGTGCCAGCAGCTTTAGTTTTTTGCAGGGGACCTACGAGCAGTACTTC
CASSFSFLQGTYEQYF
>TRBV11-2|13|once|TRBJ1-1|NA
TGTGCCAGCAGCTTACTTATTAACACTGAAGCTTTCTTT
CASSLLINTEAFF
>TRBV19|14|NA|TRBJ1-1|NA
TGTGCCAGTAGTGAACGGGGGGCGGGGACTGAAGCTTTCTTT
CASSERGAGTEAFF
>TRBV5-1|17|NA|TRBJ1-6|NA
TGCGCCAGCAGCTTGGTCCCTTCAGGGGATCCCAATTCACCCCTCCACTTT
CASSLVPSGDPNSPLHF
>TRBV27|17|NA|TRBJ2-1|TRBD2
TGTGCCAGCAGTTCCGGACTAGCGGTTAGCTCCTACAATGAGCAGTTCTTC
CASSSGLAVSSYNEQFF
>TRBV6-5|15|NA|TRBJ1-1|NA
TGTGCCAGCAGTTACTCGTTCGGTCTGAACACTGAAGCTTTCTTT
CASSYSFGLNTEAFF
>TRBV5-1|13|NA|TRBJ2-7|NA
TGCGCCAGCAGCTTTGCCGAGTCCTCTGCGCAGTACTTC
CASSFAESSAQYF
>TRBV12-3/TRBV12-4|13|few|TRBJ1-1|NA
TGTGCCAGCAGTTTAAAGGGGAAGACTGAAGCTTTCTTT
CASSLKGKTEAFF
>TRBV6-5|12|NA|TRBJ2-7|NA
TGTGCCAGCGTTCTTAGCGACTACGAGCAGTACTTC
CASVLSDYEQYF
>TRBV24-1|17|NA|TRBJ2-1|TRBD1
TGTGCCACCAGTGATCCTGCGAGCCAGGGGGAGTACAATGAGCAGTTCTTC
CATSDPASQGEYNEQFF
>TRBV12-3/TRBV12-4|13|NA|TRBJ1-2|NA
TGTGCCAGCAGTTTAGCGACAGAACGTGGCTACACCTTC
CASSLATERGYTF
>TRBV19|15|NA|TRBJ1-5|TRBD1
TGTGCCAGTAGTATAGGGGCAGGGGGCGATCAGCCCCAGCATTTT
CASSIGAGGDQPQHF
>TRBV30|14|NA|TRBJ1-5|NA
TGTGCCTGGAGTCAGGGTTGGAGCAATCAGCCCCAGCATTTT
CAWSQGWSNQPQHF
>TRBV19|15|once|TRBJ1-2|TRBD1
TGTGCCAGTAGTGACCGGGACAGGGGTGTTCGGGGCTACACCTTC
CASSDRDRGVRGYTF
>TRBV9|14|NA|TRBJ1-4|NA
TGTGCCAGCAGCGTAGGAGGGCGCGGTGAAAAACTGTTTTTT
CASSVGGRGEKLFF
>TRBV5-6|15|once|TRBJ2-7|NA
TGTGCCAGCAGAGCCGACAGTTCTGGACACTACGAGCAGTACTTC
CASRADSSGHYEQYF
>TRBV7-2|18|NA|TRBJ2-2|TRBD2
TGTGCCAGCAGCTTACAACCGGGACTAGCCGCGAACACCGGGGAGCTGTTTTTT
CASSLQPGLAANTGELFF
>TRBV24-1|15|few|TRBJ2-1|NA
TGTGCCACCAGTGATCGTGGCCTTTCCTACAATGAGCAGTTCTTC
CATSDRGLSYNEQFF
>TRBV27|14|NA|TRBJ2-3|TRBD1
TGTGCCAGCAGGCGGGACAGGGGCACAGATACGCAGTATTTT
CASRRDRGTDTQYF
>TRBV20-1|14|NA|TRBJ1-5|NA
TGCAGTGCTAGTGACCCTCGTAGCAATCAGCCCCAGCATTTT
CSASDPRSNQPQHF
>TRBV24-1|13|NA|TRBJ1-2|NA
TGTGCCACCAGGGCGACAGAAAACTATGGCTACACCTTC
CATRATENYGYTF
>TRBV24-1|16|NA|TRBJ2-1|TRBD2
TGTGCCACCAGTAGGACCGGGCTAGCGGGGGGAGGTGAGCAGTTCTTC
CATSRTGLAGGGEQFF
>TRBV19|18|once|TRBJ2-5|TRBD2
TGTGCCAGTAGTACCCATCTGCTAGCGGGGGGACAACAAGAGACCCAGTACTTC
CASSTHLLAGGQQETQYF
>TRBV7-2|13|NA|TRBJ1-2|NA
TGTGCCAGCAGCTTAGGAGGGCCCTATGGCTACACCTTC
CASSLGGPYGYTF
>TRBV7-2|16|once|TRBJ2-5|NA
TGTGCCAGCAGCTTAGTCTTGGGAGCGGCGCAAGAGACCCAGTACTTC
CASSLVLGAAQETQYF
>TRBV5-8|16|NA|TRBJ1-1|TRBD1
TGTGCCAGCAGCTTGGATGGACAGGCCCTGAACACTGAAGCTTTCTTT
CASSLDGQALNTEAFF
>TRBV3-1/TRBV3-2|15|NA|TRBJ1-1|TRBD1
TGTGTCAGCAGCCAAGACAGGGGTATGAACACTGAAGCTTTCTTT
CVSSQDRGMNTEAFF
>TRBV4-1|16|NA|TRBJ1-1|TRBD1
TGCGCCAGCAGCCCCGACAGGGTAGGGATTTACACTGAAGCTTTCTTT
CASSPDRVGIYTEAFF
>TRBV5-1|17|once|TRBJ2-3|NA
TGCGCCAGCAGCTTGGAATTCTTGGCAGGCCACACAGATACGCAGTATTTT
CASSLEFLAGHTDTQYF
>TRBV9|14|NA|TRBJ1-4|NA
TGTGCCAGCAGCGGCGCCGCTTTCGGGGAAAAACTGTTTTTT
CASSGAAFGEKLFF
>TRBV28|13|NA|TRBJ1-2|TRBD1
TGTGCCAGCAGTTTTCAGGGGGCAGATGGCTACACCTTC
CASSFQGADGYTF
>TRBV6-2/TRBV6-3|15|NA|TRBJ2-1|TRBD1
TGTGCCAGCAGCACACAGGGGGCGGTCTACAATGAGCAGTTCTTC
CASSTQGAVYNEQFF
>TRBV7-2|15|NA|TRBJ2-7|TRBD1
TGTGCCAGCAGCTCCACTCCGGGACAGGACTACGAGCAGTACTTC
CASSSTPGQDYEQYF
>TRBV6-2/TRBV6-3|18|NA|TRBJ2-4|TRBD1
TGTGCCAGCAGTTACTCCGGGACAGGGGCCCCCGGGGTCAACATTCAGTACTTC
CASSYSGTGAPGVNIQYF
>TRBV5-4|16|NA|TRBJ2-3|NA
TGTGCCAGCAGCTTAGGAGGGGGAGGGGGCACAGATACGCAGTATTTT
CASSLGGGGGTDTQYF
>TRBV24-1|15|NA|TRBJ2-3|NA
TGTGCCACCAGTGACCGACAAGGTTGGGCAGATACGCAGTATTTT
CATSDRQGWADTQYF
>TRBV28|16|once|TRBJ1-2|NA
TGTGCCAGCACTTTAGAGGAGGGCGGACCTCCATATGGCTACACCTTC
CASTLEEGGPPYGYTF
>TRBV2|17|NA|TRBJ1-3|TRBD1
TGTGCCAGCAGTGAATCGGCCTCGACAGGGGGCAGAAACACCATATATTTT
CASSESASTGGRNTIYF